This T cell receptor (beta chain) was recovered during a study of blood T cells in healthy people across ages. Germline CDR1 and CDR2: ENHRY and SYGVKD. This CDR3 is 13 amino acids long. Overall study findings and caveats: Lack of knowledge of donor CMV status possibly confounded expanded clonotype changes.

Regarding this clonotype: As yet, its antigen is unknown.

Primers used in a second PCR of about 7 to 11 cycles were a sample-barcoded 5' primer and a J-beta primer mix. A template-switch adaptor with 12 random nucleotides tagged each cDNA molecule. TCRdb processed the 5' RACE reads anew with MiXCR; each CDR3 protein has one entry. The sample carries nearly 1 million distinct CDR3 sequences, about 51% recorded once. The donors, healthy Caucasians from Russia, were aged roughly 6 to 100. Specimen: blood. The chain couples TRBV10-3 to TRBJ2-4; the D gene is possibly TRBD2 (6 bases). The end of the DNA fits TRBJ2-7 better, so the J call may be wrong. This clonotype was obtained from a woman in her fifties or sixties in good health. The CDR3 loop reads CAIKEEGRHEQYF. DNA for the CDR3: TGTGCCATCAAGGAGGAGGGGAGGCACGAGCAGTACTTC.